What follows are 10 T cell receptor beta chains derived from one specimen sequenced in a study of cytomegalovirus exposure and HLA in healthy donors. Primers included in the PCR were 60 Vbeta and 13 Jbeta primers. The method was immunoSEQ multiplex PCR; TCRdb's version includes in-frame clones alone and lacks a portion of them. The sample totals about 55,000 clones. The specimen sequenced was PBMCs. Every receptor here comes from a middle-aged man in good health and CMV-seropositive.

This chain connects TRBV5-1 to TRBJ2-1; TRBD2 aligns across 11 bases. V was pared by 4 bases and J by 3 bases, with 6 bases of the junction left unmatched. The germline V gene has CDR1 SGHRS and CDR2 YFSETQ. CDR3 length equals 16 residues. In DNA form, the CDR3 reads TGCGCCAGCAGCGGAAGACTAGCGGGACTCTACAATGAGCAGTTCTTC. Translation gives CASSGRLAGLYNEQFF.

CDR3 nucleotides: TGTGCCAGCAGCTTATCTATTAATGAGCAGTTCTTC. Translation gives CASSLSINEQFF. The chain employs TRBV7-6 and TRBJ2-1; D is unclear. The CDR3 is 12 amino acids. Trimming cost V 2 bases and J 7 bases, with 6 bases left between them. Germline V gene data show CDR1 as SGHVS and CDR2 as FNYEAQ.

J is TRBJ2-1 and V is TRBV4-1; a weak D match, TRBD2 (6 bases). Germline values: CDR1 MGHRA, CDR2 YSYEKL. V was pared by 1 base and J by 5 bases, with 18 bases between. The CDR3 covers 17 residues. CDR3 residues: CASSQGYRAGMNNEQFF. The CDR3 DNA follows: TGCGCCAGCAGCCAAGGGTACCGTGCGGGGATGAACAATGAGCAGTTCTTC.

This chain joins TRBV27 and TRBJ1-1, with D perhaps TRBD1 (5 bases). Germline CDR1 MNHEY, CDR2 SMNVEV (reference sequence). The CDR3 consists of 13 residues. V gave up 3 bases and J gave up 3 bases, with 8 bases separating them. CDR3 region: CASSLGGDTEAFF. CDR3 sequence (DNA): TGTGCCAGCAGTTTGGGAGGGGACACTGAAGCTTTCTTT.

In DNA form, the CDR3 reads TGTGCCAGCACGGGGAACACCTACGAGCAGTACTTC. Translation gives CASTGNTYEQYF. The gene calls are TRBV6-1 and TRBJ2-7; possible D gene TRBD2, 5 bases. The V end lost 7 bases, the J end lost 2 bases, and 9 bases lay between the germline ends. Germline-derived CDR1 and CDR2 are MNHNS and SASEGT. The CDR3 consists of 12 residues.

The chain couples TRBV28 to TRBJ2-3; TRBD2 matches 8 bases. The CDR3 has 20 residues. Trimming took 10 bases from V and 1 from J; bases not matched to a gene: 25. CDR1 and CDR2 (germline): MDHEN, SYDVKM. This CDR3 reads CATPRMTGGTVGGGTDTQYF. CDR3 DNA sequence: TGTGCCACCCCGAGAATGACCGGGGGGACCGTCGGGGGGGGCACAGATACGCAGTATTTT.

The chain links TRBV10-2 to TRBJ1-4, with a tentative D call TRBD1 (6 bases). V lost 7 bases, J lost 5 bases, and 11 bases lay in between. Germline lookup yields CDR1 WSHSY and CDR2 SAAADI. The CDR3 consists of 13 residues. As DNA, the CDR3 is TGCGCCAGCAACAGGGCGGTCAATGAAAAACTGTTTTTT. Protein sequence: CASNRAVNEKLFF.

The chain links TRBV6-5 to TRBJ2-3; D not certain. Germline lookup yields CDR1 MNHEY and CDR2 SVGAGI. The V and J ends lost 0 bases and 6 bases respectively, with 13 bases between them. CDR3 size: 15 residues. The CDR3 is CASSYSSGSSDTQYF. For the CDR3, the DNA is TGTGCCAGCAGTTACTCGTCAGGCTCTTCGGATACGCAGTATTTT.

The genes are TRBV11-2 and TRBJ1-1, with D maybe TRBD1 (6 bases). The CDR3 is 15 residues long. Trimming removed 5 bases at V and 3 bases at J, with 16 bases between. Germline V gene lookup returns CDR1 SGHAT and CDR2 FQNNGV. The CDR3 spells CASSPSWGRDTEAFF. In nucleotides, the CDR3 is TGTGCCAGCAGCCCTTCCTGGGGGCGCGACACTGAAGCTTTCTTT.

CDR3 sequence: CASSKGAITGELFF. The CDR3, as DNA: TGTGCCAGCAGCAAGGGGGCGATCACCGGGGAGCTGTTTTTT. The rearrangement joins TRBV11-2 to TRBJ2-2; 7 bases align to TRBD1. V gave up 5 bases and J gave up 4 bases; unmatched junction bases: 4. CDR1 and CDR2 (germline): SGHAT, FQNNGV. CDR3 length: 14 residues. Full variable domain (missing parts from reference TRBV11-2 and TRBJ2-2): EAGVAQSPRYKIIEKRQSVAFWCNPISGHATLYWYQQILGQGPKLLIQFQNNGVVDDSQLPKDRFSAERLKGVDSTLKIQPAKLEDSAVYLCASSKGAITGELFFGEGSRLTVL.